The present T cell receptor (beta chain) was sequenced within a study of T cell responses to AZD1222 COVID-19 vaccine (dated by TCRdb to the early 2020s). With respect to the entire study: AZD1222 recipients given second doses at about 4 weeks or at about 12 weeks were pooled, since spike-specific TCR depth and breadth were not found to differ between the two schedules. A total of roughly 240 trial participants underwent TCR sequencing, of whom some 210 received two doses of AZD1222 and some 25 received two doses of the MenACWY control vaccine. Trial participants were enrolled by age into 18-55, 56-69 and 70-plus year subgroups, with approximately 150, 30 and 60 TCR-sequenced participants respectively.

About this clone: Its antigen specificity is not known. Per-nucleotide qualities are absent, and no much larger clonotype sits a single base away.

Interpreted using the paper, the time point label stands for: baseline before first vaccination. Vaccinee samples came from UK trials COV001 and COV002, including a single-blind randomized controlled phase 2/3 trial of AZD1222 (ChAdOx1 nCoV-19) in healthy adults. For TCRbeta chain sequencing, PBMC samples from trial participants were taken at day 0 and at day 28 after the second dose. Trimming takes 5 bases off V and 4 bases off J; junction bases not matched to a gene: 13. CDR1 SGHAT and CDR2 FQNNGV are derived from the germline V gene. Spanning cysteine to phenylalanine, the CDR3 consists of 16 amino acids. Just CDR3 DNA is preserved here, 48 bases in frame from base 1. Findings and caveats that apply to the study as a whole: No day 14 peak-response samples were available, so repertoires were characterized only after the peak T cell response. The 56-69-year group was small, and its depth increase did not reach significance, likely because of low power. Most participants were white British and females outnumbered males, and the authors suggested that clonal diversity may have been underestimated. Reportedly, almost half of the unique spike-specific TCRs recognized epitopes lying outside the regions that are mutated in the B.1.351 and B.1.1.7 variants. Only five to seven AZD1222 recipients were SARS-CoV-2 seropositive at baseline, limiting conclusions about previously exposed vaccinees. Spike-specific TCR breadth and depth rose significantly after two AZD1222 doses compared with day 0 and with MenACWY recipients. Vaccine-associated CD4 TCRs spanned the whole spike protein, with dominant responses in regions 160-218 and 743-854.

The CDR3 regions of human TCRbeta chains were analyzed by immunosequencing. The authors' analysis ran thus. Repertoire TCRs were checked for matches against a reference library of SARS-CoV-2-specific TCRs that had been generated using the MIRA antigen-specificity platform. Breadth was defined as the fraction of unique TCRs that were SARS-CoV-2-associated. Depth was defined as the fraction of total T cells that were SARS-CoV-2-associated. Using the MIRA data, each spike-specific TCR was assigned both to the spike region to which the TCR was reactive and to a CD4 or CD8 class. Log10-transformed breadth and depth values were compared by one-way ANOVA with Sidak's multiple comparisons tests. Drawn from immuneACCESS, this table holds only the in-frame rearrangements with V and J called that TCRdb kept. Clones are partly lost; checked studies trace under half to an unresolved V gene and leave the rest unexplained. That table supplies the V and J calls and clone size; D and trimming were determined from the DNA. The sample has approximately 150,000 clones on record, about nine tenths of them singletons. The top ten constitute 1.6% of the sample.

The sample consisted of peripheral blood, taken on day 0 of AZD1222 vaccination. Rearrangement joined TRBV11-2 to TRBJ2-7; TRBD1 fits 8 bases in the junction. This TCR was recovered from an adult in good health. The sequence in DNA is TGTGCCAGCAGCCCTTCCCCGGACAGGGATCGGTACGAGCAGTACTTC. It translates as CASSPSPDRDRYEQYF. The variable domain in full, with residues beyond the CDR3 obtained from the reference TRBV11-2 and TRBJ2-7 genes, is EAGVAQSPRYKIIEKRQSVAFWCNPISGHATLYWYQQILGQGPKLLIQFQNNGVVDDSQLPKDRFSAERLKGVDSTLKIQPAKLEDSAVYLCASSPSPDRDRYEQYFGPGTRLTVT.